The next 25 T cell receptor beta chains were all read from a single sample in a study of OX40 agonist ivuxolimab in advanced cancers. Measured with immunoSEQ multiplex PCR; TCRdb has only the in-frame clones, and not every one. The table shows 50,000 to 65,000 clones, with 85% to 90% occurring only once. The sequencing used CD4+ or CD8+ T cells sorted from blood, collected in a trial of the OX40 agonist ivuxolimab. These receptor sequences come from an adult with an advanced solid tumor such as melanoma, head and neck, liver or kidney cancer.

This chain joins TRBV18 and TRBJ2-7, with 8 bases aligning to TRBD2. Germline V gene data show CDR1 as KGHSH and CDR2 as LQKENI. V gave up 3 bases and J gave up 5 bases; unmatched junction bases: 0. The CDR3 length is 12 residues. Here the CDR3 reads CASSPRGDEQYF. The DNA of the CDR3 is TGTGCCAGCTCACCGCGGGGGGACGAGCAGTACTTC.

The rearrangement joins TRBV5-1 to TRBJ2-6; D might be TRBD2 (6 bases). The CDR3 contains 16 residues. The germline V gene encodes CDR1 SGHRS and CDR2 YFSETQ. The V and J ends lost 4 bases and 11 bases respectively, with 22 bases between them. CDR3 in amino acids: CASSEEGRRPSDVLTF. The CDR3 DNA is TGCGCCAGCAGCGAGGAGGGGCGGAGACCCTCGGACGTCCTGACTTTC.

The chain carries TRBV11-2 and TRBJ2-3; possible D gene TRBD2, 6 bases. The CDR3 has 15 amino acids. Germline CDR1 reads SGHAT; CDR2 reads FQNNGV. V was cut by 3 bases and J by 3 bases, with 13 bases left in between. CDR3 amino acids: CASSFIGGRTDTQYF. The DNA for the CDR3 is TGTGCCAGCAGCTTTATCGGGGGTCGGACAGATACGCAGTATTTT.

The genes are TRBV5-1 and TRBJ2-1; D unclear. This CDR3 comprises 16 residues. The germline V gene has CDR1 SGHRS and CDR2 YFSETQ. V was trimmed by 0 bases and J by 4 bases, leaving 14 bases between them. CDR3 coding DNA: TGCGCCAGCAGCTTGGGACCAACGGACGGTTACAATGAGCAGTTCTTC. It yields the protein CASSLGPTDGYNEQFF.

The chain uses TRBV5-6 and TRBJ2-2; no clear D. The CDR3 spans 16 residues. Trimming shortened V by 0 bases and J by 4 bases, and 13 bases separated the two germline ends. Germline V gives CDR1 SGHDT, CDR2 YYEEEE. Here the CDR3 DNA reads TGTGCCAGCAGCTTGGAGGGCATATCAGGCACCGGGGAGCTGTTTTTT. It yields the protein CASSLEGISGTGELFF. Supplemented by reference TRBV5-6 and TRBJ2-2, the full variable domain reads DAGVTQSPTHLIKTRGQQVTLRCSPKSGHDTVSWYQQALGQGPQFIFQYYEEEERQRGNFPDRFSGHQFPNYSSELNVNALLLGDSALYLCASSLEGISGTGELFFGEGSRLTVL.

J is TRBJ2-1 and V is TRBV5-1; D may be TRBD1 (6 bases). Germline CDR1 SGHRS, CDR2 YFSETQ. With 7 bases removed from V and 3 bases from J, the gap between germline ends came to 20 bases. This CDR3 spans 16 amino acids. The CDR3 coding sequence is TGCGCCAGCCAAACTCGTCAGGGGACGGGCTACAATGAGCAGTTCTTC. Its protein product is CASQTRQGTGYNEQFF.

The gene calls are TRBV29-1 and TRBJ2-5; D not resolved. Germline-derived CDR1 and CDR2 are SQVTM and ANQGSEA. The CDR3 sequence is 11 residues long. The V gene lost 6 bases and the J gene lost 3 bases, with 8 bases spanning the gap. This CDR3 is CSVKGEETQYF. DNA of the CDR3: TGCAGCGTCAAAGGAGAAGAGACCCAGTACTTC. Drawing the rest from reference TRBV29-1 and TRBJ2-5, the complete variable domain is SAVISQKPSRDICQRGTSLTIQCQVDSQVTMMFWYRQQPGQSLTLIATANQGSEATYESGFVIDKFPISRPNLTFSTLTVSNMSPEDSSIYLCSVKGEETQYFGPGTRLLVL.

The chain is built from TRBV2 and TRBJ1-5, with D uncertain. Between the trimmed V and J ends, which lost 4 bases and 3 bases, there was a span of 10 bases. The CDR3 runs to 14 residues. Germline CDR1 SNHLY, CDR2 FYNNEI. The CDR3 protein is CASSAGNANQPQHF. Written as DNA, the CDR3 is TGTGCCAGCAGTGCGGGGAATGCCAATCAGCCCCAGCATTTT. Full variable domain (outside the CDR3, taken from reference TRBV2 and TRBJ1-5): EPEVTQTPSHQVTQMGQEVILRCVPISNHLYFYWYRQILGQKVEFLVSFYNNEISEKSEIFDDQFSVERPDGSNFTLKIRSTKLEDSAMYFCASSAGNANQPQHFGDGTRLSIL.

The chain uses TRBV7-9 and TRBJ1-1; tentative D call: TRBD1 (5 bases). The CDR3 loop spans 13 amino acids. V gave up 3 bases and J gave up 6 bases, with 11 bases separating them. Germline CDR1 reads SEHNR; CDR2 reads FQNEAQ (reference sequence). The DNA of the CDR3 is TGTGCCAGCAGCTTGCAGGGATTGGCTGAAGCTTTCTTT. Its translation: CASSLQGLAEAFF.

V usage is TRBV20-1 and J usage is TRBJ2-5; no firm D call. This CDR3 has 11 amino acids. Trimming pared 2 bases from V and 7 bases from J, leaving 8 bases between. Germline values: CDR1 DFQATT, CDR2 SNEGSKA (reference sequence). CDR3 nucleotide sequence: TGCAGTGCTAGACGAGAGGCGACCCAGTACTTC. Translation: CSARREATQYF.

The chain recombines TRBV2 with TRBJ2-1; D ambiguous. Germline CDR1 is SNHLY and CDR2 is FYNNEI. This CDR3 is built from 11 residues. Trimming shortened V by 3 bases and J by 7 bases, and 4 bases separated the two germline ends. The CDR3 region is CASSDFNEQFF. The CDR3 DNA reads TGTGCCAGCAGTGATTTTAATGAGCAGTTCTTC.

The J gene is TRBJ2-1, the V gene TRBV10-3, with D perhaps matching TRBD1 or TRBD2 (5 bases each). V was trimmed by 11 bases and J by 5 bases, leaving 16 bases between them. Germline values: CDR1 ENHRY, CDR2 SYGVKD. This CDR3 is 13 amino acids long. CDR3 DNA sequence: TGTGCCCTCGGAGGCGTAGGGGACAATGAGCAGTTCTTC. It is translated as CALGGVGDNEQFF.

CDR3 residues: CASSEAGWKTGELFF. CDR3 bases: TGTGCCAGCAGTGAAGCCGGGTGGAAAACCGGGGAGCTGTTTTTT. The chain carries TRBV2 and TRBJ2-2; D is ambiguous. This CDR3 region has 15 residues. The germline gives CDR1 SNHLY, CDR2 FYNNEI. V lost 0 bases and J lost 5, with 10 bases in between. Full variable domain (outside the CDR3, taken from reference TRBV2 and TRBJ2-2): EPEVTQTPSHQVTQMGQEVILRCVPISNHLYFYWYRQILGQKVEFLVSFYNNEISEKSEIFDDQFSVERPDGSNFTLKIRSTKLEDSAMYFCASSEAGWKTGELFFGEGSRLTVL.

CDR3 DNA sequence: TGTGCCACCAGCCAGGCCACAGATACGCAGTATTTT. Encoded protein: CATSQATDTQYF. J is TRBJ2-3 and V is TRBV15; no clear D. The CDR3 extends over 12 amino acids. V lost 5 bases and J lost 2, with 5 bases in between. Looked up from germline, CDR1 is LNHNV and CDR2 is YYDKDF (reference sequence).

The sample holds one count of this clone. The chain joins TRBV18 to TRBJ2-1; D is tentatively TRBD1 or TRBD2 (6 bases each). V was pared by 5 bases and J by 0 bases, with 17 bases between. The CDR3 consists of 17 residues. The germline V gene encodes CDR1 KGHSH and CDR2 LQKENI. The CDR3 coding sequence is TGTGCCAGCTCAATCCAGGGGCGGGGCAGCTCCTACAATGAGCAGTTCTTC. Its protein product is CASSIQGRGSSYNEQFF.

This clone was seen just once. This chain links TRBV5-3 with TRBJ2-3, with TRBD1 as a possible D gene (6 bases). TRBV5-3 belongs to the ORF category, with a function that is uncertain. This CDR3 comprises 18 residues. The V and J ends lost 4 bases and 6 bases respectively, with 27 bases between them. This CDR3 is CARSQHPSTGRGHDTQYF. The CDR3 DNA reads TGTGCCAGAAGCCAACACCCTTCGACAGGCCGGGGTCACGATACGCAGTATTTT.

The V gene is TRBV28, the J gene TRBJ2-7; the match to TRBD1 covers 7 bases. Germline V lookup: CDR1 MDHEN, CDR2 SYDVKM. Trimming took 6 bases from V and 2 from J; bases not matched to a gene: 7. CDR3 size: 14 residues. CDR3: CASSNRGTTYEQYF. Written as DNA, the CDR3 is TGTGCCAGCAGCAACAGGGGAACCACCTACGAGCAGTACTTC.

The CDR3 sequence: CAWSDDSHQPQHF. The CDR3, as DNA: TGTGCCTGGAGTGATGACAGCCATCAGCCCCAGCATTTT. The chain employs TRBV30 and TRBJ1-5, with D perhaps matching TRBD1 (5 bases). Germline-derived CDR1 and CDR2 are GTSNPN and SVGIG (reference sequence). The V gene lost 1 base and the J gene lost 5 bases, with 9 bases spanning the gap. The CDR3 covers 13 residues. The full variable domain, its missing parts supplied by reference TRBV30 and TRBJ1-5, is SQTIHQWPATLVQPVGSPLSLECTVEGTSNPNLYWYRQAAGRGLQLLFYSVGIGQISSEVPQNLSASRPQDRQFILSSKKLLLSDSGFYLCAWSDDSHQPQHFGDGTRLSIL.

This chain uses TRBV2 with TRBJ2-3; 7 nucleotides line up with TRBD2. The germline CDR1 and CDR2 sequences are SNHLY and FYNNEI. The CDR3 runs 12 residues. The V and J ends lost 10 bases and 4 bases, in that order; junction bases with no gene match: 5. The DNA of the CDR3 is TGTGCCACCGGACTAGAGGCAGATACGCAGTATTTT. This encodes CATGLEADTQYF.

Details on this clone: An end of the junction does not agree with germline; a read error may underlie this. The CDR3 DNA sequence: TGTGCCCGGAGCCGGACATACTCTGGGGCCAACGTCCTGACTTTC. Protein: CARSRTYSGANVLTF. The chain joins TRBV30 to TRBJ2-6, with D perhaps matching TRBD1 (5 bases). The CDR3 sequence is 15 residues long. Germline V gene data show CDR1 as GTSNPN and CDR2 as SVGIG (reference sequence).

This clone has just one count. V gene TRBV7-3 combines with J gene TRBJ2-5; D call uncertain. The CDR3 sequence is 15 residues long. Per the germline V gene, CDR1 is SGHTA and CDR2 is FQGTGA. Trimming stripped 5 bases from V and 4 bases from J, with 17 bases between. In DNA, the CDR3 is TGTGCCAGCAGCCCCTCCGCGAAGAGAGGAGAGACCCAGTACTTC. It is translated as CASSPSAKRGETQYF.

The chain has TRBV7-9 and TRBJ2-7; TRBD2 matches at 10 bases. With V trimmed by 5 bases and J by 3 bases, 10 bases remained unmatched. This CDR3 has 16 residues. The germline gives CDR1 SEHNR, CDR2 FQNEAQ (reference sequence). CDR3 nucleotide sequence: TGTGCCAGCAGCCAAAGTAGCGGGAGGTCGAACTACGAGCAGTACTTC. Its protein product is CASSQSSGRSNYEQYF.

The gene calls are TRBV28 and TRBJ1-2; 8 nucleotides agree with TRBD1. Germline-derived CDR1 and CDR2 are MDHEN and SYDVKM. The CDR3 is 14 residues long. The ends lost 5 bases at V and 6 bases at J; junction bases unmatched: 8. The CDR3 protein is CASSLGQGSNGYTF. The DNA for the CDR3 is TGTGCCAGCAGTCTAGGACAGGGCAGCAATGGCTACACCTTC.

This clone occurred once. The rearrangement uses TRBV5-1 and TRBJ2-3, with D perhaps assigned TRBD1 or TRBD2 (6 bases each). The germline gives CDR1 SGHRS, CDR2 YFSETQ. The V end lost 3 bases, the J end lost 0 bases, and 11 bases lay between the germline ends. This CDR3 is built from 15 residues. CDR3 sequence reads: CASSSWGASTDTQYF. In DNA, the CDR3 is TGCGCCAGCAGCTCGTGGGGGGCTAGCACAGATACGCAGTATTTT.

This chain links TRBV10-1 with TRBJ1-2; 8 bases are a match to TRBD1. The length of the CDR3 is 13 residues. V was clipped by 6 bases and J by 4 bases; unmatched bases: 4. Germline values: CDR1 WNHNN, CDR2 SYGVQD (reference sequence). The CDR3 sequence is CASSPGGSYGYTF. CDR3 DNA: TGCGCCAGCAGCCCAGGGGGCAGCTATGGCTACACCTTC.